The rows below give T cell receptor beta chains drawn from one sample of a study of T-cell reconstitution after alpha-beta-depleted transplantation in children. From the PCR reads, TCRdb called clonotypes with MiXCR, one entry per CDR3 protein. Among about 300,000 distinct CDR3 sequences, roughly a tenth were seen once, and the ten largest hold 7.5%. The starting material was PBMCs, obtained before TCRalphabeta/CD19-depleted stem cell transplant. These receptors were obtained from a boy in the first two years of life with acute myeloid leukemia, due to receive a stem cell transplant. Each CDR3 is given with its conserved first and last residue. A D gene is named only where the DNA matches it firmly. Not every row has a clone size; where given, it reads once, few, many or a size class.

clone size: -
D gene: -
V gene: TRBV28
J gene: TRBJ2-7
CDR3 protein: CASRGTASYGQYF
CDR3 DNA: TGTGCCAGCAGAGGAACAGCTTCCTACGGGCAGTACTTC

clone size: many
D gene: TRBD2
V gene: TRBV4-3
J gene: TRBJ2-3
CDR3 protein: CASSQESSGRATDTQYF
CDR3 DNA: TGCGCCAGCAGCCAAGAATCGAGCGGGAGGGCCACAGATACGCAGTATTTT

clone size: many
D gene: -
V gene: TRBV18
J gene: TRBJ2-1
CDR3 protein: CASSRTRGDNEQFF
CDR3 DNA: TGTGCCAGCTCACGAACCAGGGGCGACAATGAGCAGTTCTTC

clone size: -
D gene: -
V gene: TRBV3-1
J gene: TRBJ2-7
CDR3 protein: CASSQDTGTVF
CDR3 DNA: TGTGCCAGCAGCCAAGATACAGGAACTGTCTTC

clone size: few
D gene: TRBD2
V gene: TRBV3-1
J gene: TRBJ2-5
CDR3 protein: CASSQRASGGKETQYF
CDR3 DNA: TGTGCCAGCAGCCAAAGGGCTAGCGGGGGGAAAGAGACCCAGTACTTC

clone size: many
D gene: TRBD1
V gene: TRBV18
J gene: TRBJ1-1
CDR3 protein: CASSPSTGYQDTEAFF
CDR3 DNA: TGTGCCAGCTCACCATCGACAGGGTACCAGGACACTGAAGCTTTCTTT

clone size: many
D gene: TRBD1
V gene: TRBV27
J gene: TRBJ2-7
CDR3 protein: CASSLESGGREQYF
CDR3 DNA: TGTGCCAGCAGTTTAGAATCAGGGGGCCGAGAGCAGTACTTC

clone size: many
D gene: -
V gene: TRBV4-2
J gene: TRBJ1-5
CDR3 protein: CASSQGEGGLVNQPQHF
CDR3 DNA: TGTGCCAGCAGCCAAGGCGAGGGGGGCCTAGTCAATCAGCCCCAGCATTTT

clone size: many
D gene: -
V gene: TRBV27
J gene: TRBJ1-4
CDR3 protein: CASSHTGLNEKLFF
CDR3 DNA: TGTGCCAGCAGTCATACAGGGCTAAATGAAAAACTGTTTTTT

clone size: many
D gene: -
V gene: TRBV29-1
J gene: TRBJ2-1
CDR3 protein: CSVWATGGGRNEQFF
CDR3 DNA: TGCAGCGTTTGGGCCACAGGGGGGGGTAGAAATGAGCAGTTCTTC

clone size: many
D gene: -
V gene: TRBV11-2
J gene: TRBJ2-7
CDR3 protein: CASSLDKAGLLYEQYF
CDR3 DNA: TGTGCCAGCAGCTTAGATAAGGCAGGGCTACTCTACGAGCAGTACTTC

clone size: many
D gene: TRBD1
V gene: TRBV2
J gene: TRBJ2-1
CDR3 protein: CASSGTGVYNEQFF
CDR3 DNA: TGTGCCAGCTCCGGGACAGGGGTTTACAATGAGCAGTTCTTC

clone size: many
D gene: -
V gene: TRBV20-1
J gene: TRBJ2-2
CDR3 protein: CSANPGVGGTGELFF
CDR3 DNA: TGCAGTGCTAACCCAGGGGTTGGAGGGACCGGGGAGCTGTTTTTT

clone size: -
D gene: -
V gene: TRBV20-1
J gene: TRBJ1-2
CDR3 protein: CSASPPRSALYGYTF
CDR3 DNA: TGCAGTGCTAGTCCTCCCCGGTCAGCGCTCTATGGCTACACCTTC

clone size: many
D gene: -
V gene: TRBV29-1
J gene: TRBJ2-5
CDR3 protein: CSVDRGQETQYF
CDR3 DNA: TGCAGCGTTGACAGGGGCCAAGAGACCCAGTACTTC

clone size: many
D gene: TRBD1
V gene: TRBV7-9
J gene: TRBJ2-2
CDR3 protein: CASSRPGQGNTGELFF
CDR3 DNA: TGTGCCAGCAGTCGTCCGGGACAGGGGAACACCGGGGAGCTGTTTTTT

clone size: few
D gene: TRBD1
V gene: TRBV5-6
J gene: TRBJ2-1
CDR3 protein: CASSSNRDRSSYNEQFF
CDR3 DNA: TGTGCCAGCAGCTCCAATCGGGACAGGAGCTCCTACAATGAGCAGTTCTTC

clone size: many
D gene: TRBD1
V gene: TRBV7-2
J gene: TRBJ2-7
CDR3 protein: CASTNDGQALGEQYF
CDR3 DNA: TGTGCCAGCACTAACGACGGACAGGCCCTAGGGGAGCAGTACTTC

clone size: few
D gene: -
V gene: TRBV20-1
J gene: TRBJ1-2
CDR3 protein: CSARERGGYTF
CDR3 DNA: TGCAGTGCTAGAGAACGCGGTGGCTACACCTTC

clone size: many
D gene: -
V gene: TRBV24-1
J gene: TRBJ2-2
CDR3 protein: CATSDYRDDTGELFF
CDR3 DNA: TGTGCCACCAGTGATTACAGGGACGACACCGGGGAGCTGTTTTTT

clone size: many
D gene: -
V gene: TRBV12-5
J gene: TRBJ1-3
CDR3 protein: CASGLDLGYSGNTIYF
CDR3 DNA: TGTGCTAGTGGTTTGGACCTCGGCTACTCTGGAAACACCATATATTTT

clone size: many
D gene: -
V gene: TRBV7-2
J gene: TRBJ2-1
CDR3 protein: CASIRGHPTRTEQFF
CDR3 DNA: TGTGCCAGCATCAGAGGACACCCTACCAGGACTGAGCAGTTCTTC

clone size: -
D gene: -
V gene: TRBV5-4
J gene: TRBJ2-2
CDR3 protein: CASGTLGGELFF
CDR3 DNA: TGTGCCAGCGGAACGCTAGGCGGGGAGCTGTTTTTT

clone size: -
D gene: -
V gene: TRBV28
J gene: TRBJ1-5
CDR3 protein: CASSPPRGPNQPQHF
CDR3 DNA: TGTGCCAGCAGTCCCCCTCGGGGGCCCAATCAGCCCCAGCATTTT

clone size: many
D gene: -
V gene: TRBV12-3/TRBV12-4
J gene: TRBJ2-1
CDR3 protein: CASSPEGDEQFF
CDR3 DNA: TGTGCCAGCAGTCCGGAAGGCGATGAGCAGTTCTTC

clone size: few
D gene: TRBD2
V gene: TRBV6-2/TRBV6-3
J gene: TRBJ2-1
CDR3 protein: CASSYGSGRAWNEQFF
CDR3 DNA: TGTGCCAGCAGTTACGGGAGCGGGAGGGCTTGGAATGAGCAGTTCTTC

clone size: many
D gene: TRBD2
V gene: TRBV12-3/TRBV12-4
J gene: TRBJ2-7
CDR3 protein: CASSFATSGRPGEQYF
CDR3 DNA: TGTGCCAGCAGTTTCGCGACTAGCGGGAGGCCGGGCGAGCAGTACTTC

clone size: few
D gene: TRBD1
V gene: TRBV5-1
J gene: TRBJ1-5
CDR3 protein: CASTAWDSYSNQPQHF
CDR3 DNA: TGCGCCAGCACCGCTTGGGACAGTTATAGCAATCAGCCCCAGCATTTT

clone size: many
D gene: -
V gene: TRBV9
J gene: TRBJ2-7
CDR3 protein: CASSVESGPSYEQYF
CDR3 DNA: TGTGCCAGCAGCGTAGAAAGCGGACCCTCCTACGAGCAGTACTTC

clone size: -
D gene: -
V gene: TRBV2
J gene: TRBJ2-7
CDR3 protein: CASTSGGRYEQYF
CDR3 DNA: TGTGCCAGCACATCCGGGGGCCGCTACGAGCAGTACTTC

clone size: -
D gene: -
V gene: TRBV7-2
J gene: TRBJ2-3
CDR3 protein: CASSLATTYRASSTDTQYF
CDR3 DNA: TGTGCCAGCAGCTTAGCGACGACTTACAGGGCCTCTAGCACAGATACGCAGTATTTT

clone size: many
D gene: -
V gene: TRBV20-1
J gene: TRBJ2-5
CDR3 protein: CSAKEARGETQYF
CDR3 DNA: TGCAGTGCTAAGGAGGCCAGAGGAGAGACCCAGTACTTC

clone size: -
D gene: TRBD2
V gene: TRBV20-1
J gene: TRBJ2-4
CDR3 protein: CSARDSGGAKNIQYF
CDR3 DNA: TGCAGTGCTAGAGATAGCGGGGGAGCCAAAAACATTCAGTACTTC

clone size: -
D gene: TRBD2
V gene: TRBV7-9
J gene: TRBJ2-2
CDR3 protein: CASLSGRGNTGELFF
CDR3 DNA: TGTGCCAGCTTGAGCGGGAGAGGAAACACCGGGGAGCTGTTTTTT

clone size: many
D gene: -
V gene: TRBV11-3
J gene: TRBJ2-7
CDR3 protein: CASSGTSYEQYF
CDR3 DNA: TGTGCCAGCAGCGGGACCTCCTACGAGCAGTACTTC

clone size: -
D gene: TRBD1
V gene: TRBV28
J gene: TRBJ1-5
CDR3 protein: CASSSIQGNQPQHF
CDR3 DNA: TGTGCCAGCAGTTCGATACAGGGGAATCAGCCCCAGCATTTT

clone size: many
D gene: -
V gene: TRBV4-1
J gene: TRBJ2-4
CDR3 protein: CASSQDAQGNIQYF
CDR3 DNA: TGCGCCAGCAGCCAAGACGCCCAGGGAAACATTCAGTACTTC